This entry describes one T cell receptor beta chain. The specificity of this receptor is unknown. Per-nucleotide qualities are absent, and no much larger clonotype sits a single base away. This specimen comes from a study of control samples from healthy donors and cancer patients (dated by TCRdb to about 2020). CDR1 and CDR2 are drawn from the germline V gene: LGHNA, YNFKEQ. Including the terminal cysteine and phenylalanine, the CDR3 comprises 19 residues. Only the CDR3 part of the read is kept: 57 bases, read in frame from the first base. V trim: 1 base; J trim: 4 bases; unmatched bases: 14. Library prep was done by the immunoSEQ multiplex PCR assay. Here the immuneACCESS table is served through TCRdb, limited to in-frame sequences with V and J called. Missing clones are a known gap in these copies; in checked studies unresolved V genes cover under half, and the rest lacks a known reason. The sample records 120,000 or so clones, roughly 92% of which are singletons. The biggest ten clones account for approximately 0.58% of the sample.

The receptor was isolated from an elderly man with head and neck cancer. Sequenced: PBMCs. The rearrangement combines TRBV4-2 with TRBJ2-3, and TRBD2 aligns with 10 junction nucleotides. The CDR3 reads CASSQGPIRERGGADTQYF. The base sequence is TGTGCCAGCAGCCAAGGCCCTATAAGGGAGCGGGGGGGCGCAGATACGCAGTATTTT.